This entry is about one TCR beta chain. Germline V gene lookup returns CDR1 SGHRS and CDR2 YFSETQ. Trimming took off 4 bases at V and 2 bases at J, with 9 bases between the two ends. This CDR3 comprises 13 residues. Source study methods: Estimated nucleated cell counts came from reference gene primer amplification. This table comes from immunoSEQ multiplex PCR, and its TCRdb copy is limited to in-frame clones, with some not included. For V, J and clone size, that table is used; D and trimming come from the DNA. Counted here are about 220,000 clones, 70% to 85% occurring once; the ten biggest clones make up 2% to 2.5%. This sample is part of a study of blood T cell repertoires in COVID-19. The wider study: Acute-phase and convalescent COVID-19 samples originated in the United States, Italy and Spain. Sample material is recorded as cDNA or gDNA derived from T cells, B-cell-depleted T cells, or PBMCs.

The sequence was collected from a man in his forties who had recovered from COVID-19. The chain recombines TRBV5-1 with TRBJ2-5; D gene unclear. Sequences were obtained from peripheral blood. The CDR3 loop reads CASSPEPQETQYF. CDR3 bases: TGCGCCAGCAGCCCCGAGCCACAAGAGACCCAGTACTTC.